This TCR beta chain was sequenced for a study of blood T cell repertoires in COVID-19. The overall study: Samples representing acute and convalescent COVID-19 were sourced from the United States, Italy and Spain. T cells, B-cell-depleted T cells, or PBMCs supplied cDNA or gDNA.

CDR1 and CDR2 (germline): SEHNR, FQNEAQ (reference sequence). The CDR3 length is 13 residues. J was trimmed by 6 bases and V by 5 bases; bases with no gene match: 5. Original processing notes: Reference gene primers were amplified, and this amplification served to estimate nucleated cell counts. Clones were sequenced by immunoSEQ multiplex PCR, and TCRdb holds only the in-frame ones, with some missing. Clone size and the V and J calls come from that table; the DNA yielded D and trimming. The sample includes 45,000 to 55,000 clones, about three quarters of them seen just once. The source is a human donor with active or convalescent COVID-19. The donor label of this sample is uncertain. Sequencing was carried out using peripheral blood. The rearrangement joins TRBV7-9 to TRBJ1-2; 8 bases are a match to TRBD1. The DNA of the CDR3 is TGTGCCAGCAGCCTAAACAGGGGGGATGGCTACACCTTC. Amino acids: CASSLNRGDGYTF.